What follows are 20 T cell receptor beta chains derived from one specimen sequenced in a study of identical twins. TCRdb re-called the 5' RACE reads with MiXCR, one entry per CDR3 protein. Among fewer than 250,000 distinct CDR3 sequences, less than 10% were seen once, and the ten largest hold over 4.5%. Sequencing was performed on memory (CD45RO+) T cells sorted from blood. The origin of the receptors is a woman under 30 in good health.

A few counts support this clonotype. This chain joins TRBV7-6 and TRBJ1-1; D remains unclear. V gave up 4 bases and J gave up 0 bases, with 12 bases separating them. The length of the CDR3 is 15 residues. Per the germline V gene, CDR1 is SGHVS and CDR2 is FNYEAQ. Written as DNA, the CDR3 is TGTGCCAGCAGCTCAACGACACGAATGAACACTGAAGCTTTCTTT. The encoded protein is CASSSTTRMNTEAFF.

This clonotype has ten or more counts. This chain connects TRBV5-1 to TRBJ2-7; TRBD2 might be the D (5 bases). CDR3 size: 13 residues. Germline V gene data show CDR1 as SGHRS and CDR2 as YFSETQ. The V and J ends lost 3 bases and 3 bases respectively, with 10 bases between them. DNA for the CDR3: TGCGCCAGCAGCTGGAGGTCGAACTACGAGCAGTACTTC. This translates into CASSWRSNYEQYF. Full variable domain (outside the CDR3, taken from reference TRBV5-1 and TRBJ2-7): KAGVTQTPRYLIKTRGQQVTLSCSPISGHRSVSWYQQTPGQGLQFLFEYFSETQRNKGNFPGRFSGRQFSNSRSEMNVSTLELGDSALYLCASSWRSNYEQYFGPGTRLTVT.

The chain combines TRBV21-1 with TRBJ2-4. TRBV21-1 has pseudogene status. The CDR3 is 15 residues long. The CDR3 loop reads CASSARTPPKNIQYF. The CDR3 DNA sequence: TGTGCCAGCAGCGCCCGAACCCCACCCAAAAACATTCAGTACTTC.

This clonotype was recorded a few times. The chain uses TRBV7-9 and TRBJ1-1; 7 nucleotides align to TRBD1. J was trimmed by 3 bases and V by 5 bases; bases with no gene match: 9. The CDR3 is 15 residues long. Per germline, CDR1 SEHNR and CDR2 FQNEAQ (reference sequence). The CDR3: CASSRDRVRYTEAFF. The CDR3 DNA reads TGTGCCAGCAGCCGAGACAGGGTTAGGTACACTGAAGCTTTCTTT.

The V call is TRBV10-3, the J call TRBJ2-2; no firm D call. This CDR3 has 15 residues. Looked up from germline, CDR1 is ENHRY and CDR2 is SYGVKD. V lost 0 bases and J 5 bases, leaving 10 bases between the germline ends. The CDR3 is CAISESTPVTGELFF. DNA of the CDR3: TGTGCCATCAGTGAGTCGACCCCGGTGACCGGGGAGCTGTTTTTT.

This rearrangement joins TRBV7-8 to TRBJ2-2; D gene uncertain. Trimming took 1 base from V and 3 from J, leaving 15 bases between them. The CDR3 contains 17 residues. Per the germline V gene, CDR1 is SGHVS and CDR2 is FQNEAQ. The CDR3 here is CASSLGLFASDTGELFF. DNA for the CDR3: TGTGCCAGCAGCTTAGGGCTTTTCGCGAGCGACACCGGGGAGCTGTTTTTT. Based on the CDR3 plus reference TRBV7-8 and TRBJ2-2, the full variable domain is GAGVSQSPRYKVAKRGQDVALRCDPISGHVSLFWYQQALGQGPEFLTYFQNEAQLDKSGLPSDRFFAERPEGSVSTLKIQRTQQEDSAVYLCASSLGLFASDTGELFFGEGSRLTVL.

This clonotype was observed many times. The rearrangement joins TRBV10-3 to TRBJ1-1; D is uncertain. Looked up from germline, CDR1 is ENHRY and CDR2 is SYGVKD. This CDR3 is 14 amino acids long. V was shortened by 4 bases and J by 2 bases, with 11 bases between the two germline ends. In nucleotides, the CDR3 is TGTGCCATCAGTGGTAGTGACCTAAACACTGAAGCTTTCTTT. This gives the protein CAISGSDLNTEAFF.

This clonotype was detected a few times. J is TRBJ2-5 and V is TRBV20-1; 8 positions match TRBD1. This CDR3 contains 13 residues. Per the germline V gene, CDR1 is DFQATT and CDR2 is SNEGSKA (reference sequence). V shed 1 base, J shed 5 bases, and the junction held 3 bases outside the gene matches. The chain's CDR3 is CSARVQGAETQYF. In DNA, the CDR3 is TGCAGTGCTAGAGTCCAGGGGGCCGAGACCCAGTACTTC.

This clonotype was counted between two and nine times. The CDR3 loop is CSARNPGGLETQYF. As DNA, the CDR3 is TGCAGTGCTAGGAATCCAGGGGGATTAGAGACCCAGTACTTC. This sequence joins TRBV20-1 and TRBJ2-5; 7 positions agree with TRBD1. Germline values: CDR1 DFQATT, CDR2 SNEGSKA (reference sequence). This CDR3 contains 14 residues. V shed 3 bases and J 4 bases; nucleotides not matched to a gene: 8.

The rearrangement uses TRBV20-1 and TRBJ2-7; no reliable D call. V was shortened by 3 bases and J by 3 bases, with 9 bases between the two germline ends. Germline assignment: CDR1 DFQATT and CDR2 SNEGSKA (reference sequence). The CDR3 loop spans 12 amino acids. This CDR3 reads CSASPRNYEQYF. CDR3 DNA: TGCAGTGCTAGTCCCAGAAACTACGAGCAGTACTTC.

This clonotype was seen only a few times. This CDR3 is CASSQYGTGAYEQYF. CDR3 nucleotide sequence: TGTGCCAGCAGCCAATACGGGACAGGGGCCTACGAGCAGTACTTC. The V gene is TRBV3-1, the J gene TRBJ2-7; 10 bases map to TRBD1. The length of the CDR3 is 15 residues. The germline V gene encodes CDR1 LGHDT and CDR2 YNNKEL (reference sequence). The ends lost 2 bases at V and 2 bases at J; junction bases unmatched: 3.

The chain has TRBV29-1 and TRBJ1-5; D is perhaps TRBD1 (6 bases). The length of the CDR3 is 14 residues. Per the germline V gene, CDR1 is SQVTM and CDR2 is ANQGSEA. Trimming cost V 0 bases and J 5 bases, with 11 bases left between them. The CDR3 nucleotides read TGCAGCGTTGAAGATCCGCAGGGGTATCAGCCCCAGCATTTT. Translating gives CSVEDPQGYQPQHF.

This clonotype turned up a few times. The chain couples TRBV6-2 or TRBV6-3 to TRBJ2-3, with 10 nucleotides matching TRBD2. Germline V gives CDR1 MNHEY, CDR2 SVGEGT. With 6 bases clipped from V and 0 bases from J, the junction kept 6 bases outside the gene matches. This CDR3 spans 16 amino acids. This chain's CDR3 is CASRPRTSGSTDTQYF. CDR3 in DNA: TGTGCCAGCAGACCCAGGACTAGCGGTAGCACAGATACGCAGTATTTT.

The table lists this clonotype with a few counts. The genes are TRBV7-3 and TRBJ1-1; the D gene is possibly TRBD1 (6 bases). The CDR3 consists of 13 residues. In germline, CDR1 is SGHTA, CDR2 FQGTGA. Trimming took 5 bases from V and 9 from J, leaving 16 bases between them. This CDR3 reads CASSPSSTGKAFF. The CDR3 DNA reads as TGTGCCAGCAGCCCCAGCTCCACAGGGAAAGCTTTCTTT.

This clonotype was counted only a few times. The V call is TRBV20-1, the J call TRBJ2-6, with a possible D match to TRBD2 (6 bases). The germline V and J ends were trimmed by 3 bases and 3 bases, with 9 bases remaining between them. CDR1 and CDR2 (germline): DFQATT, SNEGSKA (reference sequence). The CDR3 sequence is 14 residues long. CDR3 DNA: TGCAGTGCTAGCGGGAGTGTTGGGGCCAACGTCCTGACTTTC. Residues: CSASGSVGANVLTF.

V usage is TRBV20-1 and J usage is TRBJ2-3; D not resolved. The CDR3 runs 12 residues. The germline V gene encodes CDR1 DFQATT and CDR2 SNEGSKA (reference sequence). V dropped 2 bases and J dropped 8 bases, with 11 bases sitting between them. The CDR3 nucleotides read TGCAGTGCTAGATCGAACAGTGGTACGCAGTATTTT. Protein: CSARSNSGTQYF.

This chain connects TRBV6-1 to TRBJ2-7; TRBD1 or TRBD2 may be the D gene (5 bases each). The CDR3 is made up of 13 amino acids. Germline CDR1 MNHNS, CDR2 SASEGT. With 2 bases removed from V and 6 bases from J, the gap between germline ends came to 11 bases. The CDR3 here is CASSERGVREQYF. CDR3 sequence (DNA): TGTGCCAGCAGTGAACGAGGGGTTCGCGAGCAGTACTTC.

The rearrangement uses TRBV19 and TRBJ1-2, with 9 bases that match TRBD1. The germline gives CDR1 LNHDA, CDR2 SQIVND (reference sequence). V lost 5 bases and J lost 5; bases outside the gene matches: 6. This CDR3 has 14 residues. CDR3 sequence: CASSPDRGWYGYTF. CDR3 DNA: TGTGCCAGTAGTCCGGACAGGGGTTGGTATGGCTACACCTTC.

This clonotype has only a few counts. The chain joins TRBV4-3 to TRBJ1-2; 7 bases are shared with TRBD1. This CDR3 has 15 amino acids. V shed 0 bases and J 6 bases; nucleotides not matched to a gene: 7. Germline lookup yields CDR1 LGHNA and CDR2 YSLEER. The CDR3 is CASSQEVTGANGYTF. Written as DNA, the CDR3 is TGCGCCAGCAGCCAAGAAGTCACAGGGGCCAATGGCTACACCTTC.

This clonotype was seen more than once but under ten times. This chain joins TRBV5-1 and TRBJ2-3, with D perhaps matching TRBD1 (6 bases). The germline V gene encodes CDR1 SGHRS and CDR2 YFSETQ. The CDR3 extends over 16 amino acids. The germline V and J ends were trimmed by 0 bases and 4 bases, with 15 bases remaining between them. The CDR3 reads CASSLELDSISDTQYF. CDR3 DNA sequence: TGCGCCAGCAGCTTGGAACTGGACAGTATATCAGATACGCAGTATTTT.